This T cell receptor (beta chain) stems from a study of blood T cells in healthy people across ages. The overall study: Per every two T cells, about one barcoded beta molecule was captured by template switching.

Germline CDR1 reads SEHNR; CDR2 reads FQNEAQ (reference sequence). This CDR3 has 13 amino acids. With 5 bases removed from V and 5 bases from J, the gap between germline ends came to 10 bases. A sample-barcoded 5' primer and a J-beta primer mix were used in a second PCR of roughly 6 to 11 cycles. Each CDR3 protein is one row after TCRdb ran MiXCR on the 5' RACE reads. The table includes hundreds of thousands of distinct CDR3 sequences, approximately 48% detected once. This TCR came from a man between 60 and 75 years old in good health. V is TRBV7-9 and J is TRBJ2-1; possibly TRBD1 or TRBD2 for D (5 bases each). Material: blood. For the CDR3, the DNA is TGTGCCAGCAGCCAGAGGGGAGACAATGAGCAGTTCTTC. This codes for CASSQRGDNEQFF.